This entry lists 9 T cell receptor beta chains sequenced from one sample in a study of T cell repertoires in cytomegalovirus infection. Via MiXCR, TCRdb re-called the reads, giving one row per CDR3 protein. The data show some 280,000 distinct CDR3 sequences, roughly 15% seen once. Sequences were obtained from PBMCs. The receptors here all came from a human donor in good health (CMV status not recorded). Some clones in this sample may be carry-over from other donors' samples.

With respect to this clonotype: One end of the junction does not line up with germline, which may come from a read error. The gene calls are TRBV6-6 and TRBJ1-4, with D possibly being TRBD1 (5 bases). Germline V CDR1 and CDR2: MNHNY, SVGAGI (reference sequence). CDR3 length: 12 amino acids. In DNA, the CDR3 is TGTGCCAGCAGTTACGGAGGGGAGCCCAGTTATTTT. Amino acid sequence: CASSYGGEPSYF.

The chain combines TRBV4-2 with TRBJ2-1; 9 nucleotides match TRBD1. This CDR3 comprises 16 residues. Germline CDR1 LGHNA, CDR2 YNFKEQ. V dropped 3 bases and J dropped 8; count of bases not matched to a gene: 11. CDR3 amino acids: CASSQLGGQGSDEQFF. In DNA form, the CDR3 reads TGTGCCAGCAGCCAGCTCGGGGGACAGGGTTCGGATGAGCAGTTCTTC.

This chain joins TRBV5-6 and TRBJ2-3; possible D gene TRBD2, 6 bases. Germline assignment: CDR1 SGHDT and CDR2 YYEEEE. The V end was cut by 3 bases, the J end by 7 bases, with 12 bases between. This CDR3 has 13 residues. The CDR3 here is CASSSVDYYTQYF. The CDR3 nucleotides read TGTGCCAGCAGCTCGGTGGACTACTATACGCAGTATTTT.

The sample holds many counts of this clonotype. The junction departs from the called germline gene at one end, perhaps through a read error. The chain recombines TRBV14 with TRBJ1-1; possible D gene TRBD1, 5 bases. There are 15 residues in the CDR3. Germline V gene lookup returns CDR1 SGHDN and CDR2 FVKESK. CDR3 loop: CASSVAGTLNTEAFF. The CDR3 DNA is TGTGCCAGCAGCGTCGCCGGGACCTTGAATACTGAAGCTTTCTTT.

This clonotype was counted between two and nine times. CDR3 sequence (DNA): TGTGCCAGCAGGGGGCTAGCGGTCTACGAGCAGTACTTC. Its translation: CASRGLAVYEQYF. The J gene is TRBJ2-7, the V gene TRBV11-2; 7 positions agree with TRBD2. Losses at the gene ends were 6 bases for V and 3 bases for J; bases not matched to a gene: 5. The V gene's germline CDR1 is SGHAT and CDR2 FQNNGV. The CDR3 has 13 amino acids.

The chain's CDR3 is CASSVGVLGEQYF. The DNA of the CDR3 is TGTGCCAGCAGCGTAGGGGTTCTCGGCGAGCAGTACTTC. The gene calls are TRBV9 and TRBJ2-7, with D unclear. Trimming removed 0 bases from V and 6 bases from J, with 10 bases in between. The CDR3 totals 13 residues. Germline-derived CDR1 and CDR2 are SGDLS and YYNGEE.

This clonotype has a count of ten or more. V and J are TRBV5-6 and TRBJ1-2; the D is unclear. With 1 base removed from V and 3 bases from J, the gap between germline ends came to 13 bases. The CDR3 is made up of 15 amino acids. Germline assignment: CDR1 SGHDT and CDR2 YYEEEE. The CDR3 spells CASSLPRRADYGYTF. The CDR3 region has the DNA TGTGCCAGCAGCTTGCCCCGGAGGGCCGACTATGGCTACACCTTC. Based on the CDR3 plus reference TRBV5-6 and TRBJ1-2, the full variable domain is DAGVTQSPTHLIKTRGQQVTLRCSPKSGHDTVSWYQQALGQGPQFIFQYYEEEERQRGNFPDRFSGHQFPNYSSELNVNALLLGDSALYLCASSLPRRADYGYTFGSGTRLTVV.

This clonotype has ten or more counts. This rearrangement joins TRBV7-2 to TRBJ1-1; 10 bases map to TRBD1. There are 15 residues in the CDR3. Losses at the gene ends were 5 bases for V and 3 bases for J; bases not matched to a gene: 6. The germline CDR1 and CDR2 sequences are SGHTA and FQGNSA. The CDR3 protein is CASSARQGAHTEAFF. CDR3 nucleotide sequence: TGTGCCAGCAGCGCCAGACAGGGGGCTCACACTGAAGCTTTCTTT.

This chain joins TRBV6-6 and TRBJ1-1, with D possibly being TRBD1 (5 bases). With 1 base removed from V and 4 bases from J, the gap between germline ends came to 10 bases. Germline V lookup: CDR1 MNHNY, CDR2 SVGAGI (reference sequence). The CDR3 is made up of 14 amino acids. The CDR3 sequence is CASSYLTVSTEAFF. Here the CDR3 DNA reads TGTGCCAGCAGTTACTTGACAGTTAGCACTGAAGCTTTCTTT.